The TCR beta chain under discussion was sequenced for a study of cytomegalovirus exposure and HLA in healthy donors. Among the donors, all were healthy bone marrow donors. Primers included in the PCR were 60 Vbeta and 13 Jbeta primers. Produced via immunoSEQ multiplex PCR; TCRdb's table is partial and in-frame only. The sample contains about 100,000 clones, more than 65% of which appear only once. Study findings and constraints: TCR beta chains numbering more than 150 were designated cytomegalovirus-associated. Per published accounts, TCR beta sequences correctly predicted the HLA-A and HLA-B alleles of most subjects. A later analysis linked a missense DCLRE1C variant to TCR beta V- and J-gene trimming.

Germline values: CDR1 MNHEY, CDR2 SMNVEV (reference sequence). Trimming removed 6 bases from V and 4 bases from J; junction bases left unmatched: 5. CDR3 length: 15 amino acids. This clone was seen only once. The antigen is not known. The TCR comes from a woman between 50 and 59 years old in good health and CMV-seropositive. V usage is TRBV27 and J usage is TRBJ2-3, with TRBD2 matching 12 bases. Sequences were obtained from PBMCs. This CDR3 is CASSLTSGRSDTQYF. The CDR3 coding sequence is TGTGCCAGCAGCTTGACTAGCGGGAGATCAGATACGCAGTATTTT.